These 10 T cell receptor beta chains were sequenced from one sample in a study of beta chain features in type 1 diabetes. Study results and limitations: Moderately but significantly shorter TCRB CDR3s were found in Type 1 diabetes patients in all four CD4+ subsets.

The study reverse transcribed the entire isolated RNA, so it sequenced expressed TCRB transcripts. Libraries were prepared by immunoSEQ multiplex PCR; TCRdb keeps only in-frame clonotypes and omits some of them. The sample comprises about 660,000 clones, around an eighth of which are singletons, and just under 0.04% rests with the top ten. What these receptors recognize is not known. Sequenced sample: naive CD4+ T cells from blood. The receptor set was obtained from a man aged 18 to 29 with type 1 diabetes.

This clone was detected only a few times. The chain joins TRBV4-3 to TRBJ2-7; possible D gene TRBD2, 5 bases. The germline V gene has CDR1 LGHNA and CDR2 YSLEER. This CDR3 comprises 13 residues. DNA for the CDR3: TGCGCTTCAAGCCGGGGTTTTGGCTACGAGCAGTACTTC. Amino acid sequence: CASSRGFGYEQYF.

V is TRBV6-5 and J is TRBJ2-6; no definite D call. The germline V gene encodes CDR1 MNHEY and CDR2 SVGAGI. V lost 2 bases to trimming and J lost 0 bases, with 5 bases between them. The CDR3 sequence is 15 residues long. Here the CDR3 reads CASSYVASGANVLTF. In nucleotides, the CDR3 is TGTGCCAGCAGTTACGTTGCCTCTGGGGCCAACGTCCTGACTTTC.

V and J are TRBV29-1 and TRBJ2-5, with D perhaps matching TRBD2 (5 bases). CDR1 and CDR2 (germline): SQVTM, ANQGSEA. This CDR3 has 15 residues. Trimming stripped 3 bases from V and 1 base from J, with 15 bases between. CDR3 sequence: CSVEWRSRLQETQYF. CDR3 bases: TGCAGCGTTGAGTGGAGGTCCCGACTCCAAGAGACCCAGTACTTC.

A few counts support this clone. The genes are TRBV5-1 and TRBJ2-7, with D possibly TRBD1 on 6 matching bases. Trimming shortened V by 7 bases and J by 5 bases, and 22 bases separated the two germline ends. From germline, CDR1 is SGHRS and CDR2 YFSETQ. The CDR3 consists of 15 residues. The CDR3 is CASGSPDGQRNEQYF. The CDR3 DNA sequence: TGCGCCAGCGGTTCGCCGGACGGACAGCGGAACGAGCAGTACTTC.

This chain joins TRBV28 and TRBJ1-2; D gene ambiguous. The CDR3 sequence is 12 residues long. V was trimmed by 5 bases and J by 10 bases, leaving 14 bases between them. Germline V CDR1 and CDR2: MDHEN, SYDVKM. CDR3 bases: TGTGCCAGCAGTCCCCGTGGAGGGCACTACACCTTC. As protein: CASSPRGGHYTF.

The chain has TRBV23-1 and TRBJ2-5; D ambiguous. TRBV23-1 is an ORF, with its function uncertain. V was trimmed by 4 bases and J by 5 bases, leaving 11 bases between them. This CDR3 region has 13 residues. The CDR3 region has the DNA TGCGCCAGCAGTCCCCTGAAGTCCGAGACCCAGTACTTC. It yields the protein CASSPLKSETQYF.

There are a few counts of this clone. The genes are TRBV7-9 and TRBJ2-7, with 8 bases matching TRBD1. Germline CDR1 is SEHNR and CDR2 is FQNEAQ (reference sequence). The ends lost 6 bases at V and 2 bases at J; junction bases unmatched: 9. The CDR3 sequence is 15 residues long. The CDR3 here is CASSWGRDRPYEQYF. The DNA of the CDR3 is TGTGCCAGCAGTTGGGGCCGGGACAGGCCCTACGAGCAGTACTTC.

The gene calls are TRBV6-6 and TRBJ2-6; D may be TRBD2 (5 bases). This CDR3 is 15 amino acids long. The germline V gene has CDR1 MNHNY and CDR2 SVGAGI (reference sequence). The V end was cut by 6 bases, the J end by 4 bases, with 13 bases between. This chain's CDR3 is CASSPGLYGANVLTF. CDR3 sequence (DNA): TGTGCCAGCAGCCCCGGACTCTACGGGGCCAACGTCCTGACTTTC.

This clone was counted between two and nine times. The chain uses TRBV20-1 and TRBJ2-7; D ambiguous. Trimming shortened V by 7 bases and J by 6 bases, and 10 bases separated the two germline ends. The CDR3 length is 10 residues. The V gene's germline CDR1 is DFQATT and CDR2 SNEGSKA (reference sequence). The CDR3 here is CSGGWLEQYF. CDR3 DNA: TGCAGTGGGGGATGGCTCGAGCAGTACTTC.

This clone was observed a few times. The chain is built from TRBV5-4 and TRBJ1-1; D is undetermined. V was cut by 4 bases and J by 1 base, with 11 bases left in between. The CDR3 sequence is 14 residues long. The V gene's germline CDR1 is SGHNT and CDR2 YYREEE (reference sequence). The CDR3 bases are TGTGCCAGCAGCGTTTATATGGGGAACACTGAAGCTTTCTTT. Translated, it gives CASSVYMGNTEAFF.